The source of this T cell receptor beta chain is a study of CD8 T cells in Susac syndrome. Study-level findings and limits: Repertoires of Susac syndrome CD4+ T cells lacked clonal expansion.

The CDR3 contains 14 residues. V lost 0 bases and J lost 7, with 10 bases in between. Germline V gene sequence: CDR1 DFQATT, CDR2 SNEGSKA (reference sequence). Random hexamers served to reverse transcribe roughly 0.5 to 1 ug RNA. TCRdb independently ran MiXCR on the immunoSEQ multiplex PCR reads; one entry per CDR3 protein. The data show approximately 190,000 distinct CDR3 sequences, with 90% to 96% seen just once and more than 0.08% held by the top ten. CD8+ and CD4+ blood T cells underwent TCR beta sequencing. Negative isolation was used for CD8+ and CD4+ T cells, and FACS enrichment was applied to TEMRA cells. With regard to this clonotype: Its matching antigen is unknown.

The J gene is TRBJ1-6, the V gene TRBV20-1, with D hard to call. Sequencing was carried out using CD4+ T cells from PBMCs. The sequence derives from a human donor with Susac syndrome. CDR3 nucleotides: TGCAGTGCTAGAGATGGCAGCTCAAATTCACCCCTCCACTTT. Its protein is CSARDGSSNSPLHF.